Below, 8 T cell receptor beta chains from the same sample are listed, as sequenced in a study of blood T cell repertoires in COVID-19 (dated by TCRdb to the early 2020s). The receptor library was made with the immunoSEQ multiplex PCR assay. In its TCRdb copy, this immuneACCESS table keeps in-frame sequences only and misses some clones. Where compared with another copy, unresolved V genes explain less than half of these, and the others have no known cause. This sample gives fewer than 450,000 clones in total; more than 75% of them show up just once. The ten largest clones add up to 1.2% of the sample. The sample comprised PBMCs or T cells enriched from blood (not recorded which). These receptors were taken from a woman between 18 and 30 years old who had recovered from COVID-19.

The chain carries TRBV4-2 and TRBJ1-6; TRBD1 is a possible D gene (5 bases). The V end was cut by 0 bases, the J end by 9 bases, with 12 bases between. Germline lookup yields CDR1 LGHNA and CDR2 YNFKEQ. CDR3 length equals 15 residues. The CDR3 sequence is CASSQDEQEGSPLHF. The CDR3 region has the DNA TGTGCCAGCAGCCAAGATGAACAGGAGGGTTCACCCCTCCACTTT.

The chain uses TRBV28 and TRBJ1-5; D perhaps matches TRBD1 (6 bases). The germline V and J ends were trimmed by 5 bases and 9 bases, with 11 bases remaining between them. Germline lookup yields CDR1 MDHEN and CDR2 SYDVKM. The CDR3 spans 12 residues. CDR3 sequence: CASSIEGGPQHF. CDR3 sequence (DNA): TGTGCCAGCAGTATAGAAGGGGGGCCCCAGCATTTT.

This clone was counted a single time. V is TRBV5-4 and J is TRBJ2-3, with 12 nucleotides matching TRBD2. Germline values: CDR1 SGHNT, CDR2 YYREEE (reference sequence). The CDR3 has 16 amino acids. V was pared by 2 bases and J by 2 bases, with 3 bases of the junction left unmatched. The CDR3 region is CASSFRTSGITDTQYF. Written as DNA, the CDR3 is TGTGCCAGCAGCTTTCGGACTAGCGGGATCACAGATACGCAGTATTTT. The full variable domain, in which reference TRBV5-4 and TRBJ2-3 provide the parts outside the CDR3, is ETGVTQSPTHLIKTRGQQVTLRCSSQSGHNTVSWYQQALGQGPQFIFQYYREEENGRGNFPPRFSGLQFPNYSSELNVNALELDDSALYLCASSFRTSGITDTQYFGPGTRLTVL.

This clone was observed a single time. The chain links TRBV9 to TRBJ2-1, with D possibly being TRBD1 (6 bases). V was cut by 2 bases and J by 2 bases, with 11 bases left in between. The CDR3 consists of 15 residues. Germline lookup yields CDR1 SGDLS and CDR2 YYNGEE. CDR3 amino acids: CASSVTGEAYNEQFF. DNA of the CDR3: TGTGCCAGCAGCGTGACAGGTGAGGCCTACAATGAGCAGTTCTTC.

This rearrangement joins TRBV5-1 to TRBJ2-1, with D possibly matching TRBD2 (5 bases). Germline CDR1 is SGHRS and CDR2 is YFSETQ. The CDR3 contains 16 residues. V was pared by 2 bases and J by 0 bases, with 12 bases between. The CDR3 spells CASSFGAGLSYNEQFF. The CDR3 nucleotides read TGCGCCAGCAGCTTTGGCGCGGGCCTCTCCTACAATGAGCAGTTCTTC.

This rearrangement joins TRBV7-9 to TRBJ1-6; D uncertain. The germline V and J ends were trimmed by 4 bases and 7 bases, with 14 bases remaining between them. Looked up from germline, CDR1 is SEHNR and CDR2 is FQNEAQ (reference sequence). This CDR3 has 15 amino acids. The CDR3 coding sequence is TGTGCCAGCAGCTCAGAGGTACATCTGAATTCACCCCTCCACTTT. Its protein is CASSSEVHLNSPLHF.

The sample holds a few counts of this clone. This chain links TRBV7-8 with TRBJ1-2; D ambiguous. The CDR3 is 15 residues long. CDR1 and CDR2 from the germline V gene are SGHVS and FQNEAQ. The V end was cut by 5 bases, the J end by 8 bases, with 21 bases between. Written as DNA, the CDR3 is TGTGCCAGCAGCCCGAAACCATCCTCCCCGGGGGGCTACACCTTC. Amino acid sequence: CASSPKPSSPGGYTF.

The chain links TRBV10-3 to TRBJ2-5; TRBD1 matches at 10 bases. The V gene's germline CDR1 is ENHRY and CDR2 SYGVKD. V dropped 0 bases and J dropped 4; count of bases not matched to a gene: 2. CDR3 size: 15 residues. DNA of the CDR3: TGTGCCATCAGTGAGTCCGACAGGGGGCGAGAGACCCAGTACTTC. This codes for CAISESDRGRETQYF.